The source of this T cell receptor (beta chain) is a study of T-cell memory formation after mild COVID-19. Study-level results: The second-wave clones peaking on day 37 were not confirmed as SARS-CoV-2-specific. Within pre-infection memory, some responding clones were found, suggesting cross-reactive memory joined. Clones that got smaller from day 15 to 85 had even CD4/CD8, while clones growing later tipped toward CD4+.

From 5'RACE with constant-segment primers came TCR alpha and TCR beta cDNA libraries that carried sample barcodes and UMIs. TCRdb re-derived calls from the 5' RACE reads in MiXCR, one entry per CDR3 protein. Of under 700,000 distinct CDR3 sequences listed, around 21% are singletons. Turning to this clonotype: Its antigen is not known.

The CDR3 contains 15 residues. V was pared by 1 base and J by 5 bases, with 15 bases between. Germline V lookup: CDR1 SEHNR, CDR2 FQNEAQ (reference sequence). This chain joins TRBV7-9 and TRBJ2-7; D not certain. The receptor was derived from an adult woman who had mild COVID-19 (a few samples of this study predate the infection). Cell type and time point are not known. The specimen sequenced was PBMCs or a T cell subset sorted from them (not recorded which). The CDR3 bases are TGTGCCAGCAGCTTAGTTGTCGGGCAGGCCAACGAGCAGTACTTC. The encoded protein is CASSLVVGQANEQYF.